This entry lists 13 T cell receptor beta chains sequenced from one sample in a study of shared clonotypes between healthy human individuals. The naive CD8 subset, CD45RO-negative cells positively selected for CCR7, excluded terminally differentiated effector memory CD45RA+ cells. This table comes from immunoSEQ multiplex PCR, and its TCRdb copy is limited to in-frame clones, with some not included. The table includes 800,000 or so clones, 90% to 98% detected once. Material: naive CD8+ T cells sorted from blood. These receptors were collected from a man aged 25-40 years in good health.

The chain links TRBV11-2 to TRBJ2-5; D ambiguous. V dropped 1 base and J dropped 4 bases, with 13 bases sitting between them. CDR1 is SGHAT and CDR2 is FQNNGV in the germline V gene. There are 15 residues in the CDR3. The CDR3 coding sequence is TGTGCCAGCAGCTTAGGGGGAACTTCATCAGAGACCCAGTACTTC. Protein: CASSLGGTSSETQYF.

The V call is TRBV15, the J call TRBJ2-7; the match to TRBD2 covers 13 bases. The ends lost 2 bases at V and 0 bases at J; junction bases unmatched: 4. The germline CDR1 and CDR2 sequences are LNHNV and YYDKDF (reference sequence). The CDR3 spans 17 residues. The CDR3 sequence: CATSRRTSGGSSYEQYF. DNA for the CDR3: TGTGCCACCAGCAGACGGACTAGCGGGGGAAGCTCCTACGAGCAGTACTTC.

The chain uses TRBV19 and TRBJ1-2, with 7 nucleotides matching TRBD1. With V trimmed by 7 bases and J by 0 bases, 2 bases remained unmatched. This CDR3 comprises 13 residues. Germline loops: CDR1 LNHDA, CDR2 SQIVND (reference sequence). This CDR3 is CASKGGPNYGYTF. CDR3 DNA: TGTGCCAGTAAAGGGGGCCCTAACTATGGCTACACCTTC. The whole variable domain, remainder taken from reference TRBV19 and TRBJ1-2, is DGGITQSPKYLFRKEGQNVTLSCEQNLNHDAMYWYRQDPGQGLRLIYYSQIVNDFQKGDIAEGYSVSREKKESFPLTVTSAQKNPTAFYLCASKGGPNYGYTFGSGTRLTVV.

The chain couples TRBV5-5 to TRBJ2-5, with 12 bases identical to TRBD2. V was pared by 0 bases and J by 2 bases, with 5 bases of the junction left unmatched. CDR1 is SGHKS and CDR2 is YYEKEE in the germline V gene (reference sequence). The CDR3 loop spans 17 amino acids. The CDR3 DNA is TGTGCCAGCAGCTTGGTCCTAGCGGGAGGGCGACAAGAGACCCAGTACTTC. Amino acid sequence: CASSLVLAGGRQETQYF.

This clone was counted once. The same CDR3 is also encoded by other DNA sequences in this sample. V and J are TRBV5-1 and TRBJ2-7; D gene uncertain. Germline loops: CDR1 SGHRS, CDR2 YFSETQ. The CDR3 runs to 13 residues. Trimming took off 4 bases at V and 1 base at J, with 9 bases between the two ends. CDR3 bases: TGCGCCAGCAGCCTACGACGGTCCTACGAGCAGTACTTC. Protein product: CASSLRRSYEQYF.

CDR3 loop: CASSSETGLVYEQYF. CDR3 coding DNA: TGTGCCAGCAGTTCCGAGACAGGTTTGGTTTACGAGCAGTACTTC. The chain uses TRBV27 and TRBJ2-7, with D possibly TRBD1 on 6 matching bases. Germline CDR1 is MNHEY and CDR2 is SMNVEV (reference sequence). Trimming shortened V by 4 bases and J by 4 bases, and 17 bases separated the two germline ends. There are 15 residues in the CDR3.

The genes are TRBV4-1 and TRBJ2-1; D gene unclear. CDR3 length: 16 residues. Germline-derived CDR1 and CDR2 are MGHRA and YSYEKL. Trimming removed 1 base at V and 0 bases at J, with 10 bases between. The CDR3 region has the DNA TGCGCCAGCAGCCAAGTAATGGAGAGCTCCTACAATGAGCAGTTCTTC. Its protein is CASSQVMESSYNEQFF.

The V and J genes are TRBV28 and TRBJ1-1; D is unclear. CDR1 and CDR2 from the germline V gene are MDHEN and SYDVKM. This CDR3 region has 15 residues. V lost 2 bases, J lost 1 base, and 11 bases lay in between. CDR3 amino acids: CASSLLDKPNTEAFF. In DNA, the CDR3 is TGTGCCAGCAGTTTACTCGACAAACCGAACACTGAAGCTTTCTTT.

The chain joins TRBV6-5 to TRBJ1-2; the D gene is possibly TRBD1 (6 bases). In germline, CDR1 is MNHEY, CDR2 SVGAGI. Trimming cost V 2 bases and J 6 bases, with 16 bases left between them. This CDR3 is built from 15 residues. This CDR3 reads CASSYTGKLNHGYTF. In nucleotides, the CDR3 is TGTGCCAGCAGTTACACAGGGAAGTTAAATCATGGCTACACCTTC.

The J gene is TRBJ2-3, the V gene TRBV11-2; TRBD2 aligns across 12 bases. The CDR3 covers 17 residues. V gave up 5 bases and J gave up 2 bases; unmatched junction bases: 8. From germline, CDR1 is SGHAT and CDR2 FQNNGV. In nucleotides, the CDR3 is TGTGCCAGCAGCCCCCAAACTAGCGGGAGGCCCACAGATACGCAGTATTTT. Translation: CASSPQTSGRPTDTQYF.

This clone was observed once. The V and J genes are TRBV7-8 and TRBJ2-5; D may be TRBD2 (6 bases). The CDR3 contains 14 residues. CDR1 is SGHVS and CDR2 is FQNEAQ in the germline V gene. Trimming removed 5 bases from V and 1 base from J, with 11 bases in between. The CDR3 loop is CASSPDYLQETQYF. DNA of the CDR3: TGTGCCAGCAGCCCGGACTACCTCCAAGAGACCCAGTACTTC. Complete variable domain (other parts from reference TRBV7-8 and TRBJ2-5): GAGVSQSPRYKVAKRGQDVALRCDPISGHVSLFWYQQALGQGPEFLTYFQNEAQLDKSGLPSDRFFAERPEGSVSTLKIQRTQQEDSAVYLCASSPDYLQETQYFGPGTRLLVL.

This chain joins TRBV27 and TRBJ2-7; D is perhaps TRBD2 (6 bases). Germline V CDR1 and CDR2: MNHEY, SMNVEV (reference sequence). The CDR3 sequence is 16 residues long. V was shortened by 2 bases and J by 0 bases, with 14 bases between the two germline ends. The CDR3 region has the DNA TGTGCCAGCAGTTTAGAGGGACGGGGGAACTCCTACGAGCAGTACTTC. It encodes CASSLEGRGNSYEQYF.

The chain carries TRBV5-1 and TRBJ2-2; D gene unclear. This CDR3 has 15 residues. Trimming removed 5 bases from V and 0 bases from J, with 11 bases in between. CDR1 is SGHRS and CDR2 is YFSETQ in the germline V gene. The CDR3 nucleotides are TGCGCCAGCAGTTTAGGGCGCCCGAACACCGGGGAGCTGTTTTTT. This translates into CASSLGRPNTGELFF.